This is a list of T cell receptor beta chains from one sample in a study of glioma-infiltrating T cells. TCRdb called the multiplex PCR reads again in MiXCR, with one record for every CDR3 protein. This sample has about 190,000 distinct CDR3 sequences, with approximately 30% found just once. The sequenced sample was glioma tissue, nonneoplastic brain tissue, or PBMCs (not recorded which). The source of these receptors is a human donor with low-grade glioma or glioblastoma, undergoing nonglioma brain surgery, or in good health (not recorded which). Both conserved end residues are trimmed from each CDR3.

J: TRBJ2-7
length: 11
V: TRBV6-1
CDR3: ASSLQLSYEQY

J: TRBJ1-1
length: 11
V: TRBV20-1
CDR3: SARGRLNTEAF

J: TRBJ2-6
length: 16
V: TRBV7-2
CDR3: ASSLGLAASSGANVLT

J: TRBJ1-4
length: 14
V: TRBV7-8
CDR3: ASSLEVWQGNEKLF

J: TRBJ1-5
length: 11
V: TRBV19
CDR3: ASSTLRGQPQH

J: TRBJ2-1
length: 13
V: TRBV5-1
CDR3: ASSLGGQENNEQF

J: TRBJ2-7
length: 11
V: TRBV7-2
CDR3: ASIPRLACEQY

J: TRBJ2-7
length: 13
V: TRBV6-1
CDR3: ASTADRAFPYEQY

J: TRBJ1-5
length: 14
V: TRBV28
CDR3: ASSLLRGRQVQPQH

J: TRBJ2-1
length: 15
V: TRBV28
CDR3: ASSFGTGTWTSDEQF

J: TRBJ1-3
length: 15
V: TRBV6-9
CDR3: ASIYYRKGVSGNTIY

J: TRBJ2-3
length: 13
V: TRBV7-2
CDR3: ASSGGTILADTQY

J: TRBJ1-5
length: 10
V: TRBV20-1
CDR3: SAREGTPGQH

J: TRBJ2-3
length: 15
V: TRBV27
CDR3: ASSLSQQAGATDTQY

J: TRBJ2-6
length: 15
V: TRBV5-1
CDR3: ASSLQPGLSGANVLT

J: TRBJ2-1
length: 14
V: TRBV19
CDR3: ASGTSGSVGYNEQF

J: TRBJ1-1
length: 10
V: TRBV30
CDR3: AWNRVNTEAF

J: TRBJ1-2
length: 12
V: TRBV2
CDR3: ASSGTGHYYGYT

J: TRBJ1-1
length: 14
V: TRBV4-1
CDR3: ASSQEMAMVFTEAF

J: TRBJ1-1
length: 13
V: TRBV7-9
CDR3: ASSLTRGLNTEDF

J: TRBJ2-7
length: 11
V: TRBV3-1
CDR3: ASSLGTSTEQY

J: TRBJ2-1
length: 10
V: TRBV29-1
CDR3: SVGGSGTEQF

J: TRBJ2-7
length: 13
V: TRBV28
CDR3: ASSGGGRVLYEQY

J: TRBJ2-3
length: 10
V: TRBV5-1
CDR3: PSSLEADTQY

J: TRBJ2-7
length: 11
V: TRBV24-1
CDR3: ATSDSSTGNQY

J: TRBJ2-5
length: 12
V: TRBV12-3/TRBV12-4
CDR3: ASSPTRGAETQY

J: TRBJ2-7
length: 12
V: TRBV20-1
CDR3: SAPRSASRNEQY

J: TRBJ2-1
length: 14
V: TRBV25-1
CDR3: ASSEKASGTYNEQF

J: TRBJ2-4
length: 13
V: TRBV7-2
CDR3: ASSLGGSKKNIQY

J: TRBJ1-1
length: 12
V: TRBV29-1
CDR3: SVGVTGKNTEAF

J: TRBJ2-7
length: 11
V: TRBV19
CDR3: ASSIGQGDEQY

J: TRBJ2-7
length: 13
V: TRBV11-2
CDR3: ASSLQRALAYEQY

J: TRBJ2-1
length: 13
V: TRBV7-9
CDR3: ASSLTLGSYNEQF

J: TRBJ1-2
length: 11
V: TRBV5-1
CDR3: ASSRTGNYGYT

J: TRBJ2-7
length: 10
V: TRBV14
CDR3: ASSQDINEQY

J: TRBJ1-2
length: 10
V: TRBV20-1
CDR3: SAPPSGGLYT

J: TRBJ2-7
length: 13
V: TRBV27
CDR3: ASSYYRGSSYEQY

J: TRBJ2-7
length: 12
V: TRBV6-1
CDR3: ASQPQAGSYEQY

J: TRBJ1-1
length: 11
V: TRBV30
CDR3: AWVRGEGTEAF